These 29 T cell receptor beta chains were sequenced from one sample in a study of monozygotic twins with inflammatory bowel disease. TCRdb reanalyzed the 5' RACE reads and collapses them to one entry per CDR3 protein, without DNA. This table lists 400,000 to 500,000 distinct CDR3 sequences. The sequencing input was blood. Receptors were obtained from a human donor with ulcerative colitis or Crohn's disease, or a healthy co-twin of an affected twin (not recorded which).

This chain joins TRBV10-3 and TRBJ2-3; TCRdb names TRBD2, which stays unverified in the absence of DNA. Germline assignment: CDR1 ENHRY and CDR2 SYGVKD. CDR3 length: 15 residues. CDR3 region: CAISPGTSATDTQYF.

The gene calls are TRBV11-3 and TRBJ2-3; the TRBD1 assignment by TCRdb is unverifiable without DNA. CDR1 and CDR2 from the germline V gene are SGHNT and YENEEA. The CDR3 covers 17 residues. CDR3 residues: CASSLDLAAPSTDTQYF.

The V and J genes are TRBV5-1 and TRBJ2-6; TCRdb lists TRBD1, though no DNA is available to test this call. The CDR3 spans 17 residues. Germline V lookup: CDR1 SGHRS, CDR2 YFSETQ. The CDR3 protein is CASSFQLQGAGANVLTF.

This sequence joins TRBV20-1 and TRBJ2-2; TCRdb designates TRBD2, a call that cannot be tested without DNA. Germline V lookup: CDR1 DFQATT, CDR2 SNEGSKA (reference sequence). This CDR3 has 16 residues. This CDR3 is CSASQAGGRDTGELFF.

The CDR3 spells CASSHRVPFGSGANVLTF. V and J are TRBV3-1 and TRBJ2-6; TCRdb calls TRBD1, which cannot be checked without DNA. The CDR3 sequence is 18 residues long. The germline V gene encodes CDR1 LGHDT and CDR2 YNNKEL (reference sequence).

V gene TRBV18 combines with J gene TRBJ1-1; the TCRdb D gene call, TRBD1, has no DNA to confirm it. Per germline, CDR1 KGHSH and CDR2 LQKENI. This CDR3 is 16 amino acids long. The CDR3 region is CASSPALRDKGTEAFF. The full variable domain, completed using reference TRBV18 and TRBJ1-1, is NAGVMQNPRHLVRRRGQEARLRCSPMKGHSHVYWYRQLPEEGLKFMVYLQKENIIDESGMPKERFSAEFPKEGPSILRIQQVVRGDSAAYFCASSPALRDKGTEAFFGQGTRLTVV.

V and J are TRBV7-2 and TRBJ2-5; the D gene TCRdb calls, TRBD2, cannot be checked with no DNA. Looked up from germline, CDR1 is SGHTA and CDR2 is FQGNSA. The CDR3 is 17 amino acids. This chain's CDR3 is CASSLGTSGGPGKTQYF.

The rearrangement joins TRBV4-1 to TRBJ1-1; the D call of TRBD1 rests on TCRdb alone, since no DNA is present to check it. The CDR3 is made up of 15 amino acids. Germline lookup yields CDR1 MGHRA and CDR2 YSYEKL. The CDR3 loop is CASSREVGEATEAFF.

CDR3 sequence: CATRTSGADTQYF. The chain is built from TRBV24-1 and TRBJ2-3; TCRdb outputs TRBD2, but without DNA this stays unchecked. Looked up from germline, CDR1 is KGHDR and CDR2 is SFDVKD. The CDR3 covers 13 residues.

The chain employs TRBV3-1 and TRBJ2-7. The germline CDR1 and CDR2 sequences are LGHDT and YNNKEL (reference sequence). The CDR3 loop spans 15 amino acids. CDR3: CASSPHNRGTYEQYF.

The V gene is TRBV20-1, the J gene TRBJ2-7; absent DNA, TCRdb's TRBD1 call cannot be checked. Germline V lookup: CDR1 DFQATT, CDR2 SNEGSKA (reference sequence). The CDR3 spans 15 residues. The CDR3 sequence is CSADSGAGISYEQYF.

V usage is TRBV5-1 and J usage is TRBJ2-3; TCRdb outputs TRBD2, but without DNA this stays unchecked. Germline V gene data show CDR1 as SGHRS and CDR2 as YFSETQ. The CDR3 is 18 amino acids. This CDR3 reads CASSLDLSGGFGTDTQYF.

The chain recombines TRBV7-9 with TRBJ2-7; TCRdb reports TRBD2, a call that lacks DNA to check it against. Germline V gives CDR1 SEHNR, CDR2 FQNEAQ (reference sequence). CDR3 length: 17 residues. CDR3 region: CASSFLPVQRDTYEQYF.

This sequence joins TRBV6-1 and TRBJ1-4. The CDR3 has 15 amino acids. Germline V lookup: CDR1 MNHNS, CDR2 SASEGT. CDR3 protein: CASSPDFATNEKLFF.

The chain combines TRBV7-2 with TRBJ1-1. Germline CDR1 is SGHTA and CDR2 is FQGNSA. The CDR3 is 12 residues long. The CDR3 region is CASSPGWGEAFF.

CDR3 region: CASSKNNGLAGGEQFF. The chain joins TRBV5-1 to TRBJ2-1; the TCRdb call, TRBD2, lacks DNA for checking. Germline V CDR1 and CDR2: SGHRS, YFSETQ. The CDR3 has 16 amino acids. The full variable domain, in which reference TRBV5-1 and TRBJ2-1 provide the parts outside the CDR3, is KAGVTQTPRYLIKTRGQQVTLSCSPISGHRSVSWYQQTPGQGLQFLFEYFSETQRNKGNFPGRFSGRQFSNSRSEMNVSTLELGDSALYLCASSKNNGLAGGEQFFGPGTRLTVL.

The chain links TRBV29-1 to TRBJ2-7; the D call of TRBD1 rests on TCRdb alone, since no DNA is present to check it. Germline V gene lookup returns CDR1 SQVTM and CDR2 ANQGSEA. The CDR3 is 13 amino acids. This CDR3 reads CSVEETGKYEQYF.

CDR3 loop: CASSSPTSGIYEQYF. The chain is built from TRBV7-9 and TRBJ2-7; as DNA is missing, the TRBD2 call by TCRdb cannot be tested. This CDR3 contains 15 residues. The germline gives CDR1 SEHNR, CDR2 FQNEAQ (reference sequence).

The CDR3 spells CASSYSKSSGKSDTQYF. The V call is TRBV6-5, the J call TRBJ2-3; TCRdb returns TRBD2, unconfirmable since there is no DNA. The CDR3 is 17 amino acids. Per germline, CDR1 MNHEY and CDR2 SVGAGI.

The chain joins TRBV20-1 to TRBJ1-6. This CDR3 contains 14 residues. Germline V gives CDR1 DFQATT, CDR2 SNEGSKA (reference sequence). CDR3 region: CSARIQSNNSPLHF.

This chain joins TRBV10-3 and TRBJ2-2. There are 18 residues in the CDR3. Germline CDR1 is ENHRY and CDR2 is SYGVKD. This chain's CDR3 is CAISEISRLTQNTGELFF.

The chain uses TRBV20-1 and TRBJ2-5; as DNA is missing, the TRBD1 call by TCRdb cannot be tested. This CDR3 contains 12 residues. Germline V gene lookup returns CDR1 DFQATT and CDR2 SNEGSKA (reference sequence). This chain's CDR3 is CSARGPEGTQYF.

This chain links TRBV12-3 or TRBV12-4 with TRBJ1-2; TCRdb gives TRBD1 as the D gene, but with no DNA this cannot be confirmed. The CDR3 is made up of 14 amino acids. CDR3 sequence reads: CASSLDRGQSGYTF.

This sequence joins TRBV28 and TRBJ2-5; TCRdb's assignment of TRBD1 cannot be checked, as there is no DNA. There are 12 residues in the CDR3. Germline V CDR1 and CDR2: MDHEN, SYDVKM. CDR3 in amino acids: CASRTGVEAQYF.

This chain uses TRBV29-1 with TRBJ2-5; TCRdb's D gene call, TRBD1, goes unchecked for lack of DNA. CDR3 length: 14 residues. Looked up from germline, CDR1 is SQVTM and CDR2 is ANQGSEA. The CDR3 sequence: CSVLGSGAQETQYF.

The rearrangement joins TRBV6-2 or TRBV6-3 to TRBJ2-1; with no DNA, the TCRdb D assignment of TRBD1 cannot be verified. CDR3 length: 15 amino acids. Germline CDR1 is MNHEY and CDR2 is SVGEGT. This CDR3 reads CASSQGGLTGREQFF.

This sequence joins TRBV7-8 and TRBJ1-1; TCRdb names TRBD1, which stays unverified in the absence of DNA. This CDR3 has 16 residues. Germline V gives CDR1 SGHVS, CDR2 FQNEAQ. CDR3 residues: CASSSDRGLGDTEAFF.

The chain employs TRBV6-2 or TRBV6-3 and TRBJ2-2; there is no DNA to check the TCRdb D call of TRBD1. Germline CDR1 MNHEY, CDR2 SVGEGT. The CDR3 has 15 residues. The CDR3 loop is CASSTEGRGSGELFF.

The chain links TRBV7-2 to TRBJ2-2; there is no DNA to check the TCRdb D call of TRBD2. Germline CDR1 and CDR2: SGHTA and FQGNSA. This CDR3 has 15 residues. The CDR3 reads CASSDRLAALRALFF.